Below are 28 T cell receptor beta chains sequenced from a single sample in a study of graft-versus-host responses after intestinal transplantation. Sequencing was performed with immunoSEQ multiplex PCR; in TCRdb, only in-frame clones are kept and a portion is missing. The sample records 60,000 to 65,000 clones, around nine tenths being singletons. Graft samples were processed, releasing intraepithelial and lamina propria lymphocytes. Sequencing was performed on ileum tissue, taken more than 350 days after transplant. Receptors originate from a human patient who received an intestinal transplant, so some T cells may come from the graft donor.

Turning to this clone: At one of its ends the junction is not consistent with the germline gene, which may arise from a read error. The V gene is TRBV19, the J gene TRBJ2-6, with 9 bases matching TRBD1. The germline gives CDR1 LNHDA, CDR2 SQIVND (reference sequence). The CDR3 sequence is 17 residues long. In DNA form, the CDR3 reads TGTGCCAGTAGTATTGGACAGGGGTTCTTTGGGACCAACGTCCTGACTTTC. It translates to CASSIGQGFFGTNVLTF.

The chain is built from TRBV29-1 and TRBJ2-7; unclear D gene. Germline lookup yields CDR1 SQVTM and CDR2 ANQGSEA. V lost 1 base and J 2 bases, leaving 9 bases between the germline ends. The CDR3 consists of 13 residues. This CDR3 is CSVEGEPPYEQYF. CDR3 in DNA: TGCAGCGTTGAAGGGGAACCCCCCTACGAGCAGTACTTC.

This sequence joins TRBV15 and TRBJ2-7; TRBD2 is a possible D gene (6 bases). Per germline, CDR1 LNHNV and CDR2 YYDKDF (reference sequence). The V and J ends lost 0 bases and 7 bases respectively, with 19 bases between them. The CDR3 covers 16 residues. The DNA for the CDR3 is TGTGCCACCAGCAGAGAAGCAACGGGACTCGTGATAGAGCAGTACTTC. This encodes CATSREATGLVIEQYF.

The chain combines TRBV28 with TRBJ2-7; TRBD1 agrees at 8 bases. The CDR3 extends over 13 amino acids. V lost 5 bases, J lost 4 bases, and 4 bases stayed unmatched. Germline CDR1 MDHEN, CDR2 SYDVKM. DNA of the CDR3: TGTGCCAGCAGTCGACAGGGGCTTTACGAGCAGTACTTC. Translated: CASSRQGLYEQYF.

This chain uses TRBV7-9 with TRBJ1-1; the D is unclear. V dropped 5 bases and J dropped 1 base, with 11 bases sitting between them. Germline CDR1 SEHNR, CDR2 FQNEAQ (reference sequence). This CDR3 spans 14 amino acids. Here the CDR3 reads CASSAPAWNTEAFF. The CDR3 nucleotides read TGTGCCAGCAGCGCTCCCGCGTGGAACACTGAAGCTTTCTTT. Together with reference TRBV7-9 and TRBJ1-1, the CDR3 gives the full variable domain: DTGVSQNPRHKITKRGQNVTFRCDPISEHNRLYWYRQTLGQGPEFLTYFQNEAQLEKSRLLSDRFSAERPKGSFSTLEIQRTEQGDSAMYLCASSAPAWNTEAFFGQGTRLTVV.

The J gene is TRBJ1-2, the V gene TRBV9; 7 nucleotides agree with TRBD1. The CDR3 has 13 amino acids. The germline V gene has CDR1 SGDLS and CDR2 YYNGEE. J lost 8 bases, V lost 4 bases, and 8 bases had no gene match. The CDR3: CASSPTGTEGYTF. The CDR3 DNA reads as TGTGCCAGCAGCCCGACCGGGACAGAGGGCTACACCTTC. The full variable domain, rest sourced from reference TRBV9 and TRBJ1-2, is DSGVTQTPKHLITATGQRVTLRCSPRSGDLSVYWYQQSLDQGLQFLIQYYNGEERAKGNILERFSAQQFPDLHSELNLSSLELGDSALYFCASSPTGTEGYTFGSGTRLTVV.

The chain is built from TRBV11-2 and TRBJ2-7; 10 bases align to TRBD2. V lost 1 base, J lost 4 bases, and 1 base stayed unmatched. In germline, CDR1 is SGHAT, CDR2 FQNNGV. This CDR3 has 14 residues. DNA for the CDR3: TGTGCCAGCAGCTTAGGTAGCGGGAGGTACGAGCAGTACTTC. Translation: CASSLGSGRYEQYF.

The chain joins TRBV19 to TRBJ2-5; D may be TRBD1 (5 bases). Germline V lookup: CDR1 LNHDA, CDR2 SQIVND (reference sequence). V lost 6 bases and J lost 5, with 7 bases in between. The CDR3 has 11 amino acids. The CDR3 DNA reads as TGTGCCAGTAGCTGGGGCGAGACCCAGTACTTC. Translation: CASSWGETQYF.

CDR3 sequence: CASTSKGGDRGDYGYTF. The CDR3 DNA is TGTGCCAGCACCTCCAAAGGTGGGGACAGGGGGGACTATGGCTACACCTTC. The chain is built from TRBV7-9 and TRBJ1-2, with 11 nucleotides matching TRBD1. The CDR3 totals 17 residues. Germline CDR1 reads SEHNR; CDR2 reads FQNEAQ (reference sequence). Trimming at V came to 7 bases and at J to 3 bases, leaving 13 bases not matched to a gene.

This clone was observed a single time. The chain has TRBV5-5 and TRBJ2-3; D is perhaps TRBD2 (5 bases). V shed 0 bases and J shed 0 bases, with 5 bases lying between them. This CDR3 comprises 14 residues. CDR1 and CDR2 from the germline V gene are SGHKS and YYEKEE (reference sequence). CDR3 amino acids: CASSLGTSTDTQYF. The CDR3 region has the DNA TGTGCCAGCAGCTTGGGGACTAGCACAGATACGCAGTATTTT.

The chain combines TRBV9 with TRBJ1-1, with D unclear. Trimming removed 2 bases at V and 3 bases at J, with 11 bases between. Germline assignment: CDR1 SGDLS and CDR2 YYNGEE. This CDR3 is 14 amino acids long. CDR3 amino acids: CASSVYLRDTEAFF. CDR3 sequence (DNA): TGTGCCAGCAGCGTTTATTTACGGGACACTGAAGCTTTCTTT.

The rearrangement links TRBV28 to TRBJ2-6, with TRBD1 matching over 7 bases. The CDR3 is 15 amino acids. The V gene end was trimmed by 2 bases and the J gene end by 2 bases; junction bases not matched to a gene: 0. Germline V gives CDR1 MDHEN, CDR2 SYDVKM. CDR3 in amino acids: CASSLTGAGANVLTF. In nucleotides, the CDR3 is TGTGCCAGCAGTTTAACAGGGGCTGGGGCCAACGTCCTGACTTTC. Full variable domain (rest looked up from reference TRBV28 and TRBJ2-6): DVKVTQSSRYLVKRTGEKVFLECVQDMDHENMFWYRQDPGLGLRLIYFSYDVKMKEKGDIPEGYSVSREKKERFSLILESASTNQTSMYLCASSLTGAGANVLTFGAGSRLTVL.

The rearrangement links TRBV7-9 to TRBJ2-7; the D gene could be TRBD1 or TRBD2 (5 bases each). V dropped 5 bases and J dropped 0 bases, with 11 bases sitting between them. CDR3 length: 14 residues. The germline V gene has CDR1 SEHNR and CDR2 FQNEAQ (reference sequence). DNA of the CDR3: TGTGCCAGCAGCACCGGGACGGCCTCCTACGAGCAGTACTTC. Translating it yields CASSTGTASYEQYF.

The chain couples TRBV6-1 to TRBJ1-2, with 7 nucleotides matching TRBD1. There are 13 residues in the CDR3. V was pared by 3 bases and J by 6 bases, with 4 bases of the junction left unmatched. Looked up from germline, CDR1 is MNHNS and CDR2 is SASEGT. The DNA of the CDR3 is TGTGCCAGCAGTGACGTGACAGGGAATGGCTACACCTTC. It is translated as CASSDVTGNGYTF.

The gene calls are TRBV7-3 and TRBJ2-1, with a weak D call TRBD2 (7 bases). Germline V gene data show CDR1 as SGHTA and CDR2 as FQGTGA. This CDR3 is built from 13 residues. Trimming shortened V by 5 bases and J by 5 bases, and 10 bases separated the two germline ends. CDR3: CASSRGANNEQFF. In nucleotides, the CDR3 is TGTGCCAGCAGCCGGGGGGCGAACAATGAGCAGTTCTTC. Filled out from reference TRBV7-3 and TRBJ2-1, the complete variable domain reads GAGVSQTPSNKVTEKGKYVELRCDPISGHTALYWYRQSLGQGPEFLIYFQGTGAADDSGLPNDRFFAVRPEGSVSTLKIQRTERGDSAVYLCASSRGANNEQFFGPGTRLTVL.

J is TRBJ1-2 and V is TRBV20-1; no reliable D call. CDR3 length equals 10 residues. Per germline, CDR1 DFQATT and CDR2 SNEGSKA (reference sequence). V dropped 7 bases and J dropped 11 bases, with 14 bases sitting between them. CDR3 nucleotide sequence: TGCAGTGGCCCAGACCTCGGGTACACCTTC. It yields the protein CSGPDLGYTF.

The chain links TRBV11-2 to TRBJ1-3; D may be TRBD1 (5 bases). Trimming left V 6 bases short and J 4 bases short, with 16 bases between. Looked up from germline, CDR1 is SGHAT and CDR2 is FQNNGV. The CDR3 length is 15 residues. CDR3 nucleotide sequence: TGTGCCAGCAGTCTGAGGAGGGGCGAAGGAAACACCATATATTTT. It is translated as CASSLRRGEGNTIYF.

This chain joins TRBV18 and TRBJ1-4; D not certain. Germline V gene data show CDR1 as KGHSH and CDR2 as LQKENI. This CDR3 is 14 amino acids long. The V end lost 6 bases, the J end lost 5 bases, and 13 bases lay between the germline ends. In DNA, the CDR3 is TGTGCCAGCTCCCCCAGAGAGGGAAATGAAAAACTGTTTTTT. It encodes CASSPREGNEKLFF.

The chain combines TRBV7-9 with TRBJ2-5; 12 positions match TRBD1. The V gene's germline CDR1 is SEHNR and CDR2 FQNEAQ (reference sequence). The CDR3 loop spans 15 amino acids. Germline trimming cut 4 bases from V and 4 bases from J; bases unmatched to any gene: 4. CDR3 nucleotides: TGTGCCAGCAGCTATAGGGGACAGGGGGCAGAGACCCAGTACTTC. This encodes CASSYRGQGAETQYF.

The rearrangement uses TRBV2 and TRBJ1-6; D unclear. This CDR3 region has 13 residues. The ends were cut back, 2 bases at V and 11 bases at J, with 10 bases in the middle. CDR1 is SNHLY, CDR2 FYNNEI, per germline. The CDR3 protein is CASSELRETPLHF. CDR3 coding DNA: TGTGCCAGCAGTGAATTGAGGGAAACACCCCTCCACTTT.

The chain links TRBV6-6 to TRBJ2-1, with TRBD1 matching 10 bases. V shed 6 bases, J shed 9 bases, and the junction held 5 bases outside the gene matches. The CDR3 has 13 residues. Germline lookup yields CDR1 MNHNY and CDR2 SVGAGI (reference sequence). The CDR3 DNA reads TGTGCCAGCAGCCTGGGACAGGGGAGTGAGCAGTTCTTC. This encodes CASSLGQGSEQFF.

This chain joins TRBV12-2 and TRBJ2-2; TRBD1, the table's D call, lacks a check against the DNA. TRBV12-2 is reported as a pseudogene. The CDR3 has 13 amino acids. The CDR3 is CASRPEPTGELFF. DNA of the CDR3: TGTGCAAGTCGCCCAGAACCCACCGGGGAGCTGTTTTTT.

This clone appeared a single time. This rearrangement joins TRBV29-1 to TRBJ2-7, with D perhaps matching TRBD1 (6 bases). CDR1 SQVTM and CDR2 ANQGSEA come from the germline V gene. There are 12 residues in the CDR3. The V gene lost 2 bases and the J gene lost 3 bases, with 8 bases spanning the gap. The CDR3 is CSVETQGYEQYF. The CDR3 DNA reads TGCAGCGTTGAAACACAGGGCTACGAGCAGTACTTC.

The rearrangement joins TRBV7-6 to TRBJ2-7; 7 bases map to TRBD1. The CDR3 consists of 14 residues. The V segment lost 4 bases and the J segment 1 base; nucleotides outside the gene matches: 4. In germline, CDR1 is SGHVS, CDR2 FNYEAQ. The CDR3 DNA reads TGTGCCAGCAGCTCCCGGGACAGATCCTACGAGCAGTACTTC. This encodes CASSSRDRSYEQYF.

The V gene is TRBV5-1, the J gene TRBJ2-7, with D hard to call. This CDR3 is 11 amino acids long. Germline assignment: CDR1 SGHRS and CDR2 YFSETQ. Deletions cut 4 bases from V and 4 bases from J, with 6 bases between. CDR3 amino acids: CASSGNYEQYF. The CDR3 DNA follows: TGCGCCAGCAGCGGAAATTACGAGCAGTACTTC. Full variable domain (rest looked up from reference TRBV5-1 and TRBJ2-7): KAGVTQTPRYLIKTRGQQVTLSCSPISGHRSVSWYQQTPGQGLQFLFEYFSETQRNKGNFPGRFSGRQFSNSRSEMNVSTLELGDSALYLCASSGNYEQYFGPGTRLTVT.

The chain has TRBV4-1 and TRBJ2-2; the D is unclear. V was trimmed by 2 bases and J by 5 bases, leaving 9 bases between them. Germline values: CDR1 MGHRA, CDR2 YSYEKL. The CDR3 runs 14 residues. Written as DNA, the CDR3 is TGCGCCAGCAGCCAATTTAAGGGAACCGGGGAGCTGTTTTTT. This translates into CASSQFKGTGELFF.

In DNA, the CDR3 is TGTGCTAGTGGGAGGACTAGCGGGAGATACAATGAGCAGTTCTTC. Its protein product is CASGRTSGRYNEQFF. The V and J genes are TRBV12-5 and TRBJ2-1; 13 bases line up with TRBD2. V lost 6 bases and J lost 4; bases outside the gene matches: 3. There are 15 residues in the CDR3. Germline lookup yields CDR1 LGHNT and CDR2 FRNRAP.

This rearrangement joins TRBV10-2 to TRBJ1-3, with D uncertain. The CDR3 runs to 14 residues. Germline assignment: CDR1 WSHSY and CDR2 SAAADI. V was trimmed by 0 bases and J by 4 bases, leaving 7 bases between them. The chain's CDR3 is CASSESNLGNTIYF. In DNA form, the CDR3 reads TGCGCCAGCAGTGAGTCGAACCTGGGAAACACCATATATTTT.